Here is one T cell receptor (beta chain) with its context. These data belong to a study of blood T cell repertoires in COVID-19. Looking at the study overall: Both acute and convalescent COVID-19 samples were obtained from the United States, Italy and Spain. PBMCs, B-cell-depleted T cells, or T cells were the source of the cDNA or gDNA that made up the material.

The CDR3 loop spans 11 amino acids. V lost 6 bases, J lost 4 bases, and 6 bases lay in between. Authors' processing steps: Reference gene primers were amplified, and this amplification served to estimate nucleated cell counts. The repertoire was sequenced with immunoSEQ multiplex PCR; TCRdb's copy has only in-frame clones and lacks some. V and J calls and clone size come straight from that table; D and trimming were deduced from the DNA. In the table there are about 300,000 clones, approximately 84% of which are singletons. Seattle's enrolled individuals joined amid active infection and were then monitored longitudinally.

The specimen sequenced was peripheral blood. This sequence was found in a human donor with COVID-19, enrolled during active disease. The donor label of this sample is uncertain. The chain has TRBV12-3 or TRBV12-4 and TRBJ2-5, with D unresolved. The chain's CDR3 is CASSERETQYF. The CDR3 nucleotides are TGTGCCAGCAGCGAGCGAGAGACCCAGTACTTC.